The 8 T cell receptor beta chains reported below all come from one sample, sequenced in a study of blood T cell repertoires in COVID-19. Method: immunoSEQ multiplex PCR; TCRdb's copy keeps in-frame clones and lacks some. Among about 94,000 clones, more than 80% were seen once, and the ten largest hold around 21%. The sample consisted of peripheral blood. The receptor source for this set is a woman aged 80 or over with acute or convalescent COVID-19.

The chain recombines TRBV3-1 (or the pseudogene TRBV3-2) with TRBJ2-7; 9 positions agree with TRBD2. The CDR3 length is 15 residues. V trimming: 1 base; J trimming: 4 bases; junction bases outside the gene matches: 5. The germline gives CDR1 LGHDT, CDR2 YNNKEL (reference sequence). Here the CDR3 DNA reads TGTGCCAGCAGCCAAGGCGGGAGGGCCGCGTACGAGCAGTACTTC. As protein: CASSQGGRAAYEQYF.

This chain links TRBV6-5 with TRBJ1-3; D may be TRBD1 (5 bases). CDR1 is MNHEY and CDR2 is SVGAGI in the germline V gene. The CDR3 sequence is 15 residues long. Trimming took 7 bases from V and 3 from J, leaving 16 bases between them. The CDR3 sequence is CASTIHPQGGNTIYF. CDR3 nucleotide sequence: TGTGCCAGCACCATACACCCCCAGGGTGGAAACACCATATATTTT.

This clone has more than one count but fewer than ten. The rearrangement uses TRBV11-2 and TRBJ2-6; no clear D gene. Trimming took 8 bases from V and 2 from J, leaving 10 bases between them. This CDR3 comprises 14 residues. Germline CDR1 is SGHAT and CDR2 is FQNNGV. Here the CDR3 DNA reads TGTGCCAGCCAAGTGAGGACTGGGGCCAACGTCCTGACTTTC. This codes for CASQVRTGANVLTF.

There are a few counts of this clone. This chain links TRBV7-2 with TRBJ2-2; 7 nucleotides line up with TRBD2. Germline assignment: CDR1 SGHTA and CDR2 FQGNSA. V shed 7 bases and J 6 bases; nucleotides not matched to a gene: 11. This CDR3 spans 15 amino acids. DNA for the CDR3: TGTGCCAGCACCTTGGGACTACCCCGGGCCGGGGAGCTGTTTTTT. This translates into CASTLGLPRAGELFF.

CDR3: CASSLTRRLAGESSYNEQFF. In DNA form, the CDR3 reads TGTGCCAGCTCACTCACTCGCAGACTAGCGGGAGAAAGCTCCTACAATGAGCAGTTCTTC. The chain has TRBV18 and TRBJ2-1; 12 nucleotides align to TRBD2. From germline, CDR1 is KGHSH and CDR2 LQKENI. The CDR3 consists of 20 residues. The V segment lost 4 bases and the J segment 0 bases; nucleotides outside the gene matches: 13.

The J gene is TRBJ1-2, the V gene TRBV2; weak D call: TRBD1 (6 bases). The CDR3 loop spans 13 amino acids. Germline CDR1 reads SNHLY; CDR2 reads FYNNEI. The germline V and J ends were trimmed by 6 bases and 3 bases, with 11 bases remaining between them. This chain's CDR3 is CASRFPGDYGYTF. CDR3 DNA: TGTGCCAGCAGATTTCCAGGGGACTATGGCTACACCTTC.

The rearrangement joins TRBV12-3 or TRBV12-4 to TRBJ1-3; TRBD1 might be the D (5 bases). The V end lost 6 bases, the J end lost 4 bases, and 7 bases lay between the germline ends. CDR3 size: 12 residues. DNA of the CDR3: TGTGCCAGCAGCAGACAGGGAAACACCATATATTTT. It yields the protein CASSRQGNTIYF.

This clone occurred a few times. The CDR3 DNA reads as TGTGCCAGCAGCCACTTCTATGGCTACACCTTC. This gives the protein CASSHFYGYTF. The chain employs TRBV3-1 (or the pseudogene TRBV3-2) and TRBJ1-2; D call uncertain. Germline V gene data show CDR1 as LGHDT and CDR2 as YNNKEL (reference sequence). The CDR3 has 11 residues. V lost 3 bases and J 4 bases, leaving 3 bases between the germline ends.